This record concerns one T cell receptor beta chain sequence. CDR3 length: 11 amino acids. Germline V gives CDR1 MNHEY, CDR2 SMNVEV (reference sequence). Trimming took off 2 bases at V and 14 bases at J, with 10 bases between the two ends. This sample is part of a study of blood T cell repertoires in COVID-19. In the authors' methods: From reference gene primer amplification, estimates of nucleated cell counts were derived. Clones were sequenced by immunoSEQ multiplex PCR, and TCRdb holds only the in-frame ones, with some missing. The DNA was the basis for D and trimming; V, J and clone size are from that table. The table records under 25,000 clones, roughly 73% of them present only once.

The source material was peripheral blood. The clonotype was recovered from a human donor in a cohort sampled during active or convalescent COVID-19. This chain links TRBV27 with TRBJ2-1; D may be TRBD1 (6 bases). The CDR3: CASSLGRQEFF. The CDR3 bases are TGTGCCAGCAGTTTAGGGAGACAGGAGTTCTTC.